This record concerns one T cell receptor (beta chain) sequence. The antigen is undetermined. Clones were sequenced by immunoSEQ multiplex PCR, and TCRdb holds only the in-frame ones, with some missing. The table includes 75,000 or so clones, roughly 84% detected once. The record originates from a study of OX40 agonist ivuxolimab in advanced cancers. Study-level information: In this trial design, patients received ivuxolimab intravenously at 0.01 to 10 mg/kg every 2 weeks. Patients with hepatocellular carcinoma, melanoma, renal cell or head and neck cancer made up the dose-escalation patients. Among those enrolled, mean age was 60 years (range roughly 23 to 90) and about 79% were male. Study-level findings and limits: Mean expanded clone counts were higher in CD8+ than CD4+ T cells.

V lost 10 bases to trimming and J lost 6 bases, with 6 bases between them. Germline CDR1 SGHDN, CDR2 FVKESK. This CDR3 region has 9 residues. Source: CD4+ or CD8+ T cells sorted from blood, taken in a trial of the OX40 agonist ivuxolimab. The V call is TRBV14, the J call TRBJ1-2, with no clear D. This TCR came from an adult with an advanced solid tumor such as melanoma, head and neck, liver or kidney cancer. Here the CDR3 reads CAKVHGYTF. Here the CDR3 DNA reads TGTGCCAAAGTCCATGGCTACACCTTC.